This T cell receptor (beta chain) is from a study of CD8+CD57+ T cells in acquired aplastic anemia. Whole-study context: CD4+ and CD8+ cells, once sorted, gave DNA averaging roughly 3.2 ug.

TCR beta VDJ and CDR3 were profiled, and genomic DNA was the template. Using its own MiXCR run on the reads, TCRdb lists one record per CDR3 protein. The sample lists around 210,000 distinct CDR3 sequences, 60% to 80% occurring once. Previously, flow cytometry had revealed CD8+CD57+ cell expansion in the patients chosen for sequencing. Blood sampling was performed on the patients, and none of them had received therapy by then. The CDR3 length is 15 residues. Germline trimming cut 6 bases from V and 5 bases from J; bases unmatched to any gene: 12. The sequencing input was sorted CD4+, CD8+, or CD8+CD57+ T cells (not recorded which) from PBMCs. The chain combines TRBV12-3 or TRBV12-4 with TRBJ2-7; 8 nucleotides line up with TRBD2. The source is a human donor with aplastic anemia. CDR3 amino acids: CASRVSGAGGHEQYF. In DNA, the CDR3 is TGTGCCAGCAGAGTCAGCGGGGCGGGAGGACACGAGCAGTACTTC.